The 3 T cell receptor beta chains in this list originate from one sample, sequenced in a study of T cells expressing NK-cell markers. For each CDR3 protein, TCRdb gives one entry from its re-call of the 5' RACE reads, without DNA. The sample totals about 460,000 distinct CDR3 sequences. Material: blood T cells: a sorted CD56 or NKG2C T cell subset, CD4+ or CD8+ T cells, or bulk PBMC T cells (not recorded which). These receptors all come from a woman aged 45 to 65 in good health.

The J gene is TRBJ2-1, the V gene TRBV12-3 or TRBV12-4; TCRdb outputs TRBD1, but without DNA this stays unchecked. This CDR3 region has 16 residues. CDR3 in amino acids: CASNIKGAPRVNEQFF.

The chain is built from TRBV11-2 and TRBJ2-3; TCRdb designates TRBD1, a call that cannot be tested without DNA. CDR1 SGHAT and CDR2 FQNNGV come from the germline V gene. The CDR3 totals 16 residues. The CDR3 sequence is CASSPHPGAPSDTQYF.

This chain connects TRBV6-5 to TRBJ1-2; with no DNA, the TCRdb D assignment of TRBD1 cannot be verified. The germline gives CDR1 MNHEY, CDR2 SVGAGI. The CDR3 extends over 15 amino acids. CDR3: CASSPTGKRTYGYTF.